Each of the 6 T cell receptor beta chains below was sequenced from the same sample in a study of blood T cell repertoires in COVID-19. The repertoire was sequenced with immunoSEQ multiplex PCR; TCRdb's copy has only in-frame clones and lacks some. The repertoire has 30,000 to 40,000 clones, 85% of them found once; the top ten carry approximately 18%. The sequencing input was peripheral blood. The receptors derive from a woman aged 55-75 years with active COVID-19.

The chain recombines TRBV11-3 with TRBJ1-6, with 7 bases aligning to TRBD1. CDR1 is SGHNT and CDR2 is YENEEA in the germline V gene. With V trimmed by 0 bases and J by 3 bases, 14 bases remained unmatched. The CDR3 loop spans 20 amino acids. Written as DNA, the CDR3 is TGTGCCAGCAGCTTAGACTACGGAAGCGGACAGGCTTTCTATAATTCACCCCTCCACTTT. It encodes CASSLDYGSGQAFYNSPLHF.

This chain uses TRBV5-1 with TRBJ2-5, with 10 bases identical to TRBD2. Germline V gene data show CDR1 as SGHRS and CDR2 as YFSETQ. Trimming cost V 4 bases and J 3 bases; bases outside gene matches: 6. The CDR3 loop spans 15 amino acids. The CDR3 sequence is CASSQTSGWEETQYF. The CDR3 DNA follows: TGCGCCAGCAGCCAGACTAGCGGGTGGGAAGAGACCCAGTACTTC. The variable domain in full, completed from reference TRBV5-1 and TRBJ2-5, reads KAGVTQTPRYLIKTRGQQVTLSCSPISGHRSVSWYQQTPGQGLQFLFEYFSETQRNKGNFPGRFSGRQFSNSRSEMNVSTLELGDSALYLCASSQTSGWEETQYFGPGTRLLVL.

This rearrangement joins TRBV28 to TRBJ1-2; D is unresolved. Looked up from germline, CDR1 is MDHEN and CDR2 is SYDVKM. Trimming pared 5 bases from V and 4 bases from J, leaving 14 bases between. The CDR3 is 14 amino acids. CDR3 bases: TGTGCCAGCAGTCTTGAGACAAAAAGCTATGGCTACACCTTC. Translating gives CASSLETKSYGYTF.

The chain combines TRBV6-4 with TRBJ2-3; TRBD2 matches 7 bases. The CDR3 length is 15 residues. Germline loops: CDR1 MRHNA, CDR2 SNTAGT. V dropped 6 bases and J dropped 3; count of bases not matched to a gene: 9. For the CDR3, the DNA is TGTGCCAGCAGCCTCGAGGCGGGAGATACAGATACGCAGTATTTT. Its protein is CASSLEAGDTDTQYF.

The J gene is TRBJ1-2, the V gene TRBV6-5; 7 bases align to TRBD1. The CDR3 is 14 residues long. The junction had 1 base not matched to a gene; V was cut back by 0 bases and J by 3 bases. Germline-derived CDR1 and CDR2 are MNHEY and SVGAGI. The CDR3 sequence: CASSYSGTDYGYTF. The CDR3 coding sequence is TGTGCCAGCAGTTACTCCGGGACAGACTATGGCTACACCTTC.

The chain is built from TRBV19 and TRBJ1-6; no clear D. CDR3 length: 13 amino acids. CDR1 and CDR2 from the germline V gene are LNHDA and SQIVND (reference sequence). The V gene lost 9 bases and the J gene lost 12 bases, with 18 bases spanning the gap. The CDR3 here is CARRNQDPEPLHF. The CDR3 DNA sequence: TGTGCCAGGCGGAACCAAGATCCCGAACCCCTCCACTTT.